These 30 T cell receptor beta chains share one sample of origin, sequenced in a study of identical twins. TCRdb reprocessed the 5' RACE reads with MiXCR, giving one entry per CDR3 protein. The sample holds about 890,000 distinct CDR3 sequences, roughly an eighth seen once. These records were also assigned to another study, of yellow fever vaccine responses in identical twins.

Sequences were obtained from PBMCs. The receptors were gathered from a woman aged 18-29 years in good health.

The CDR3 protein is CSARPTNYGYTF. CDR3 nucleotide sequence: TGCAGTGCTAGGCCCACTAACTATGGCTACACCTTC. The genes are TRBV20-1 and TRBJ1-2, with D unclear. This CDR3 has 12 amino acids. Trimming left V 3 bases short and J 0 bases short, with 5 bases between. Germline assignment: CDR1 DFQATT and CDR2 SNEGSKA (reference sequence).

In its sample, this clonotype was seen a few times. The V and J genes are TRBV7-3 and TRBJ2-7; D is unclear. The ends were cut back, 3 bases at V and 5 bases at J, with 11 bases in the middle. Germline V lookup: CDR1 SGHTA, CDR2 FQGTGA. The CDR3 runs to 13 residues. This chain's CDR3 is CASSFTPRDEQYF. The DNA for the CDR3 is TGTGCCAGCAGCTTCACCCCCCGAGACGAGCAGTACTTC.

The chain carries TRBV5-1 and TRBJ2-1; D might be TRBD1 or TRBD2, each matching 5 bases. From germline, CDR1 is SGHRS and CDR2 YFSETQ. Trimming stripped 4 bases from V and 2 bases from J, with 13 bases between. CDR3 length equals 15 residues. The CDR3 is CASSPGTETYNEQFF. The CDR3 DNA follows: TGCGCCAGCAGCCCCGGGACGGAGACCTACAATGAGCAGTTCTTC.

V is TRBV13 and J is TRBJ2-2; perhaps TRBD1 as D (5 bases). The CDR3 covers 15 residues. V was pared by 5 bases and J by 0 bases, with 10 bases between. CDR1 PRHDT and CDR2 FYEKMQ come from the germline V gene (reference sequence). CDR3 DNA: TGTGCCAGCAGCCGGCAGGGCCCGAACACCGGGGAGCTGTTTTTT. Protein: CASSRQGPNTGELFF. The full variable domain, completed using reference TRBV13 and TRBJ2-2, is AAGVIQSPRHLIKEKRETATLKCYPIPRHDTVYWYQQGPGQDPQFLISFYEKMQSDKGSIPDRFSAQQFSDYHSELNMSSLELGDSALYFCASSRQGPNTGELFFGEGSRLTVL.

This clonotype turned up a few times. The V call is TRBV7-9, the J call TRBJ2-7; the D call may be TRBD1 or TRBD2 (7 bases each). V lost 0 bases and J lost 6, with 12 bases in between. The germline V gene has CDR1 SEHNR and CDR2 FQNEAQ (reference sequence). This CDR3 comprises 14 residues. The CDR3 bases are TGTGCCAGCAGCTTAGCGCCAGGGGGGGCCGAGCAGTACTTC. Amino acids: CASSLAPGGAEQYF.

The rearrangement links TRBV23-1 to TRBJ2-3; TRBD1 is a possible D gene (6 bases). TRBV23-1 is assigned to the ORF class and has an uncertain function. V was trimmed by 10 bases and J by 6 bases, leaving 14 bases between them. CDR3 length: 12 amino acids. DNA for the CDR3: TGCGCCAAATCCCCAGGGGCGGATACGCAGTATTTT. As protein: CAKSPGADTQYF.

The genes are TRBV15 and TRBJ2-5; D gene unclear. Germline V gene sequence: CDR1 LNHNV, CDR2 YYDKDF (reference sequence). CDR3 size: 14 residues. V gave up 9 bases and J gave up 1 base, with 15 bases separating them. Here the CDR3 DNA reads TGTGCCACAAAGCCGGACCGCCTCCAAGAGACCCAGTACTTC. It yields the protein CATKPDRLQETQYF.

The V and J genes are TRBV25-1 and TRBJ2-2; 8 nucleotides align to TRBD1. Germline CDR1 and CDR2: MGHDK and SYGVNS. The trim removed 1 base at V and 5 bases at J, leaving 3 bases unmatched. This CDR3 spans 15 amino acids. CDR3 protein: CASSEWQGATGELFF. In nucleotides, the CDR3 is TGTGCCAGCAGTGAATGGCAGGGGGCAACCGGGGAGCTGTTTTTT. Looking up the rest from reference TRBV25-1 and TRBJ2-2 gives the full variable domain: EADIYQTPRYLVIGTGKKITLECSQTMGHDKMYWYQQDPGMELHLIHYSYGVNSTEKGDLSSESTVSRIRTEHFPLTLESARPSHTSQYLCASSEWQGATGELFFGEGSRLTVL.

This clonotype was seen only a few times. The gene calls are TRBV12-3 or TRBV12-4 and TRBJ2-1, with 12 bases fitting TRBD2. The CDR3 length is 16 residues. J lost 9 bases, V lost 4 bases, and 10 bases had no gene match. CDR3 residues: CASSSGSSGRAGEQFF. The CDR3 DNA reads TGTGCCAGCAGTTCTGGTTCTAGCGGGAGGGCTGGTGAGCAGTTCTTC.

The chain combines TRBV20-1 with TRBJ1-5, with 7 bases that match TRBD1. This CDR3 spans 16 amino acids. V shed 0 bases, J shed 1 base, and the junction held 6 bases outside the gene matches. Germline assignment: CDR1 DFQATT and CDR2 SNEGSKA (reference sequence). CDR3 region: CSARDYRGLSNQPQHF. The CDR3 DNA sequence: TGCAGTGCTAGAGATTACAGGGGTTTAAGCAATCAGCCCCAGCATTTT.

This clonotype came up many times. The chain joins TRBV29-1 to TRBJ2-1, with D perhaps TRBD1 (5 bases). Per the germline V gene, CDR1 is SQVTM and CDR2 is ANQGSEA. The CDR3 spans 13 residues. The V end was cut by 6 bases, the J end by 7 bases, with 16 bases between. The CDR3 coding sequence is TGCAGCGTCGCTCGACAGACCAATAATGAGCAGTTCTTC. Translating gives CSVARQTNNEQFF.

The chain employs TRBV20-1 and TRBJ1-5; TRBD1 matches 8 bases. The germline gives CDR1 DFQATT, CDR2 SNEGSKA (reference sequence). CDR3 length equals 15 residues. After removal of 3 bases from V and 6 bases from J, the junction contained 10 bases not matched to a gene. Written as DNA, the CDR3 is TGCAGTGCTAGGCTCCGAGACAGGGGAGTTCAGCCCCAGCATTTT. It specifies CSARLRDRGVQPQHF.

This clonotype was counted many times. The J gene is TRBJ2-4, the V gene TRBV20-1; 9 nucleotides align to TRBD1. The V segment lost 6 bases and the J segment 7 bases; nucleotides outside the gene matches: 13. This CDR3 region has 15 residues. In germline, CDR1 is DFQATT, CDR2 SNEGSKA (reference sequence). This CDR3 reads CSASCKGTGCNIQYF. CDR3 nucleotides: TGCAGTGCCTCATGCAAGGGGACAGGGTGTAACATTCAGTACTTC.

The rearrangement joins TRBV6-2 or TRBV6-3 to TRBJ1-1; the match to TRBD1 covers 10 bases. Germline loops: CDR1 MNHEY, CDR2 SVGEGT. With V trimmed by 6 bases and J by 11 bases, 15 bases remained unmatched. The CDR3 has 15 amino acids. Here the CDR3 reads CASSEPGQGSVEAFF. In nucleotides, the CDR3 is TGTGCCAGCAGCGAACCGGGACAGGGGTCGGTGGAGGCTTTCTTT.

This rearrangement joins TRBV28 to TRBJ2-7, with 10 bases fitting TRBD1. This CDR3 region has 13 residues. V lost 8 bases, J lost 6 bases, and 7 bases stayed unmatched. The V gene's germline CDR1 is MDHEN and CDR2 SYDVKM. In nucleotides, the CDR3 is TGTGCCAGCCGGCGACAGGGGGCTCGCGAGCAGTACTTC. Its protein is CASRRQGAREQYF.

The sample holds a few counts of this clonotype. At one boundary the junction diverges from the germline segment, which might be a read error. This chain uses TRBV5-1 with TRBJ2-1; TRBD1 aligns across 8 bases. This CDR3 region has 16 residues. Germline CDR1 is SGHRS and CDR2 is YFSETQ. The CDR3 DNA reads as TGCGCCAGCAGGTTGGCAGGGACAGGCTCCTACAATGAGCAGTTCTTC. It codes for CASRLAGTGSYNEQFF.

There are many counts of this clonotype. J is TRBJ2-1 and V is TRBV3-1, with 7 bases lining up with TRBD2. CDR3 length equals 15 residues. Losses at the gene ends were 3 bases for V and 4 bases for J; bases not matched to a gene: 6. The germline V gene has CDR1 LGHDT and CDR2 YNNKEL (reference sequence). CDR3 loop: CASSHSGNRYNEQFF. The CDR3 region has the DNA TGTGCCAGCAGCCACAGCGGGAACAGATACAATGAGCAGTTCTTC.

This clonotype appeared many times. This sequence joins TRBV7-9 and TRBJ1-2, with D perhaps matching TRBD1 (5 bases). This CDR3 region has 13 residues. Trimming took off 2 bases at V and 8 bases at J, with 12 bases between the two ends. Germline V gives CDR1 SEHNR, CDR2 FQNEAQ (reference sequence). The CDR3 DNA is TGTGCCAGCAGCTTAACAGGCCCGGGCGGCTACACCTTC. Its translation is CASSLTGPGGYTF.

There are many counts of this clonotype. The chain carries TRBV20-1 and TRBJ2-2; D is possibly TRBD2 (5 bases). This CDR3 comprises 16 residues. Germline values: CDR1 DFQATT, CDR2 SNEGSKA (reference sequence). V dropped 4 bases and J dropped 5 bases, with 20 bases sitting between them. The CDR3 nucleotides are TGCAGTGCTACGGAAGAGGGCCCCCGAACGACCGGGGAGCTGTTTTTT. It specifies CSATEEGPRTTGELFF.

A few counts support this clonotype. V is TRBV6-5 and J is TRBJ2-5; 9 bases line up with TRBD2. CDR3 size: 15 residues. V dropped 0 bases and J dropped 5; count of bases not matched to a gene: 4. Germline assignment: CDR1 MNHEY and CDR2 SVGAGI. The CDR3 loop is CASSYSELAGETQYF. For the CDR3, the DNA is TGTGCCAGCAGTTACTCGGAGCTAGCGGGGGAGACCCAGTACTTC.

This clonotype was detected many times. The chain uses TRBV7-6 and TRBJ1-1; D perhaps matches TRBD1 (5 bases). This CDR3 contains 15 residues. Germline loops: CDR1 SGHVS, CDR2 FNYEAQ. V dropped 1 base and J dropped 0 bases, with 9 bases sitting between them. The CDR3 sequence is CASSLDTGLNTEAFF. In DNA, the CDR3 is TGTGCCAGCAGCTTAGATACAGGTTTGAACACTGAAGCTTTCTTT. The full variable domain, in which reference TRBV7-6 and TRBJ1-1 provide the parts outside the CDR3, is GAGVSQSPRYKVTKRGQDVALRCDPISGHVSLYWYRQALGQGPEFLTYFNYEAQQDKSGLPNDRFSAERPEGSISTLTIQRTEQRDSAMYRCASSLDTGLNTEAFFGQGTRLTVV.

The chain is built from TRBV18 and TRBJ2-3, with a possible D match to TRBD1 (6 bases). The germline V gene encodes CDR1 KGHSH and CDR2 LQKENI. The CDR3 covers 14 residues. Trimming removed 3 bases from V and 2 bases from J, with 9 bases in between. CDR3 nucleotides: TGTGCCAGCTCACCTAGGACAGTCACAGATACGCAGTATTTT. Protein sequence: CASSPRTVTDTQYF.

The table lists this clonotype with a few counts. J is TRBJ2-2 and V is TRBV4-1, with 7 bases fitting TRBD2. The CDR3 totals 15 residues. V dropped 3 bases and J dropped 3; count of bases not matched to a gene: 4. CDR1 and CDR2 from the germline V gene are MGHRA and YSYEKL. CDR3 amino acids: CASSHPGGYTGELFF. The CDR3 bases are TGCGCCAGCAGCCACCCCGGGGGGTACACCGGGGAGCTGTTTTTT.

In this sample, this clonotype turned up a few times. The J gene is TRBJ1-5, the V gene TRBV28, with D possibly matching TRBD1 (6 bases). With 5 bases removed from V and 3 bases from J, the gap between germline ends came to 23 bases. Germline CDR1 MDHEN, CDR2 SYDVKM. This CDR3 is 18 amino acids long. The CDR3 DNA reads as TGTGCCAGCAGTATACCAACAGGGAAGGGTATAAACAATCAGCCCCAGCATTTT. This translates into CASSIPTGKGINNQPQHF.

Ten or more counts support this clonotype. CDR3 nucleotide sequence: TGTGCCAGCAGTCGAGGACCAGGGGACTCCTACGAGCAGTACGTC. Translating it yields CASSRGPGDSYEQYV. The chain carries TRBV12-3 or TRBV12-4 and TRBJ2-7; tentatively, D is TRBD1 (6 bases). The CDR3 length is 15 residues. Trimming left V 5 bases short and J 0 bases short, with 14 bases between.

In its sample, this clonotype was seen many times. The CDR3 spells CASRRGLLEPQHF. CDR3 nucleotide sequence: TGTGCCAGCAGACGGGGGCTATTGGAGCCCCAGCATTTT. J is TRBJ1-5 and V is TRBV6-1; D is possibly TRBD1 (6 bases). The CDR3 is made up of 13 amino acids. CDR1 and CDR2 from the germline V gene are MNHNS and SASEGT. V was shortened by 6 bases and J by 8 bases, with 14 bases between the two germline ends.

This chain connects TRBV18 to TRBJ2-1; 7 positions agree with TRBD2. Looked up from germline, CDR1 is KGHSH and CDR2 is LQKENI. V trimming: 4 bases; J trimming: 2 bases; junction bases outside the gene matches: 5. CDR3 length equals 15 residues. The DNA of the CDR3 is TGTGCCAGCTCACAAACCGGACTAGCCTACAATGAGCAGTTCTTC. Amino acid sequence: CASSQTGLAYNEQFF.

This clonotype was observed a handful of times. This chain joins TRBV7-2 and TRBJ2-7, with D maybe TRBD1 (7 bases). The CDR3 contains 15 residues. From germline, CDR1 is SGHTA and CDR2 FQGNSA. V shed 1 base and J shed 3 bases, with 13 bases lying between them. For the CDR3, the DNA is TGTGCCAGCAGCTTAGTGGCGGGACAGTTCTACGAGCAGTACTTC. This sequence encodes CASSLVAGQFYEQYF.

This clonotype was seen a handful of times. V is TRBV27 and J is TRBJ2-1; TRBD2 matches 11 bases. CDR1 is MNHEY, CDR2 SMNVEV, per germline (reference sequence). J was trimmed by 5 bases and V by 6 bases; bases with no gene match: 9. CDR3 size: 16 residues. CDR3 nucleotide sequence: TGTGCCAGCAGACCCCATAGCGGGAGGGGGAACAATGAGCAGTTCTTC. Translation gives CASRPHSGRGNNEQFF.

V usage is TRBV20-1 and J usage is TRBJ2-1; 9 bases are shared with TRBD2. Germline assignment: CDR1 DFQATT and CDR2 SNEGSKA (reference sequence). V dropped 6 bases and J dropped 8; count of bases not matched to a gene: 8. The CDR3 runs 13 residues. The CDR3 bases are TGCAGTGCGGCTGCGGGGGGGCCCCATGAGCAGTTCTTC. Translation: CSAAAGGPHEQFF.